These T cell receptor beta chains were read from a single sample in a study of vaccination effects on CD4 cells after COVID-19. No cognate antigen is known for these TCRs. TCRdb's copy holds only in-frame clones and misses some; the assay was immunoSEQ multiplex PCR. The table shows 55,000 to 75,000 clones, with 76% occurring only once. The source material was CD4+ T cells from PBMCs cultured with HCoV-NL63 spike peptides, sampled before COVID-19 vaccination. The receptor set was obtained from a human donor who received a COVID-19 vaccine. Both conserved end residues are part of each CDR3. The D gene is left open where the match is weak. Clone size is shown for a subset of rows, as once, few, many or a class of expanded clone.

d_gene: TRBD1; j_gene: TRBJ1-2; abundance: few; v_gene: TRBV3-1/TRBV3-2; CDR3nt: TGTGCCAGCAGCCAAGGGACAGGGGGCTATGGCTACACCTTC; CDR3aa: CASSQGTGGYGYTF
d_gene: NA; j_gene: TRBJ2-5; abundance: NA; v_gene: TRBV5-1; CDR3nt: TGCGCCAGCAGCTTTTTCCCTCAGACCCGGGAGACCCAGTACTTC; CDR3aa: CASSFFPQTRETQYF
d_gene: NA; j_gene: TRBJ2-6; abundance: NA; v_gene: TRBV18; CDR3nt: TGTGCCAGCTCACCACCAGGCCTAGTGAGCTCTGGGGCCAACGTCCTGACTTTC; CDR3aa: CASSPPGLVSSGANVLTF
d_gene: NA; j_gene: TRBJ1-4; abundance: NA; v_gene: TRBV18; CDR3nt: TGTGCCAGCTCACCACTTGCAGGGCTTGGTGAAAAACTGTTTTTT; CDR3aa: CASSPLAGLGEKLFF
d_gene: TRBD1; j_gene: TRBJ1-4; abundance: NA; v_gene: TRBV2; CDR3nt: TGTGCCAGCAGAGTAACGACAGGGGAGGAAAAACTGTTTTTT; CDR3aa: CASRVTTGEEKLFF
d_gene: NA; j_gene: TRBJ1-5; abundance: NA; v_gene: TRBV7-2; CDR3nt: TGTGCCAGCAGCTTAGTGGGGGCTGTCAATCAGCCCCAGCATTTT; CDR3aa: CASSLVGAVNQPQHF
d_gene: NA; j_gene: TRBJ1-3; abundance: few; v_gene: TRBV28; CDR3nt: TGTGCCAGCAGAGCAGGGGCCTCTGGAAACACCATATATTTT; CDR3aa: CASRAGASGNTIYF
d_gene: NA; j_gene: TRBJ2-2; abundance: NA; v_gene: TRBV10-3; CDR3nt: TGTGCCATCAGTGACAGATACGGGGAGCTGTTTTTT; CDR3aa: CAISDRYGELFF
d_gene: TRBD1; j_gene: TRBJ1-1; abundance: NA; v_gene: TRBV28; CDR3nt: TGTGCCAGCAGCCAAGGGACAGGGAACACTGAAGCTTTCTTT; CDR3aa: CASSQGTGNTEAFF
d_gene: NA; j_gene: TRBJ2-5; abundance: NA; v_gene: TRBV6-5; CDR3nt: TGTGCCAGCAGTCCGCTGCAGGGGGGGGAGACCCAGTACTTC; CDR3aa: CASSPLQGGETQYF
d_gene: NA; j_gene: TRBJ2-6; abundance: NA; v_gene: TRBV2; CDR3nt: TGTGCCAGCAGGGACGGATATGCGGGGGCCAACGTCCTGACTTTC; CDR3aa: CASRDGYAGANVLTF